Listed here is a single TCR beta chain. What it binds is not known. Sequencing used immunoSEQ multiplex PCR; TCRdb keeps in-frame clones, though not all of them. There are around 140,000 clones in the sample; about 93% occur only once, and 1% lies in the top ten. CDR3 length equals 15 residues. Deletions cut 1 base from V and 1 base from J, with 8 bases between. Germline V gene lookup returns CDR1 LGHNT and CDR2 FRNRAP. This entry is derived from a study of OX40 agonist ivuxolimab in advanced cancers. Overall study context: The eligibility criteria allowed prior anti-PD-1, anti-PD-L1 or anti-CTLA-4 therapy, and about 40% had some.

Study-wide results and caveats: At 0.1 to 3.0 mg/kg and by week 6, clonal expansion occurred in CD4+ and CD8+ blood T cells.

This sequence was found in an adult with an advanced solid tumor such as melanoma, head and neck, liver or kidney cancer. The input for sequencing was CD4+ or CD8+ T cells sorted from blood, taken in a trial of the OX40 agonist ivuxolimab. This chain connects TRBV12-5 to TRBJ1-5; D ambiguous. The chain's CDR3 is CASGLEAGSNQPQHF. The CDR3 DNA is TGTGCTAGTGGTTTGGAAGCGGGGAGCAATCAGCCCCAGCATTTT.